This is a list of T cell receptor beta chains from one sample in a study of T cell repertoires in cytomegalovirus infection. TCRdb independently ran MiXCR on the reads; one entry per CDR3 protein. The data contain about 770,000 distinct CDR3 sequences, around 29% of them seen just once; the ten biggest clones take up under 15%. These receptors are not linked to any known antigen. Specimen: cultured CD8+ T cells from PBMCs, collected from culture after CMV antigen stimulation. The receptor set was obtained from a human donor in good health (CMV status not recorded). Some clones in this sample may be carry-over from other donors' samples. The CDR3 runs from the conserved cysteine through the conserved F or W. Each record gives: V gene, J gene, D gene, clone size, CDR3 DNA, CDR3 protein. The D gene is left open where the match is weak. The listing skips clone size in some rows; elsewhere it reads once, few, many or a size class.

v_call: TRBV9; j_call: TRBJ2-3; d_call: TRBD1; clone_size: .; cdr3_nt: TGTGCCAGCAGCTTCTTAGGGACAGGGGGCTACACAGATACGCAGTATTTT; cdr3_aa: CASSFLGTGGYTDTQYF
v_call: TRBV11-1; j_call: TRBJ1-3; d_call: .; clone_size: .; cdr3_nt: TGTGCCAGCAGCGTACAGGACTCTGGAAACACCATATATTTT; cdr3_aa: CASSVQDSGNTIYF
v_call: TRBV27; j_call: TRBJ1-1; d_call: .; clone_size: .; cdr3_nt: TGTGCCAGCAGTCCCTCGTCCAAACGGGAGGCTTTCTTT; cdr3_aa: CASSPSSKREAFF
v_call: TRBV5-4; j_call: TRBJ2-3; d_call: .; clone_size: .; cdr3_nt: TGTGCCAGCAGCTTGGGGAGGGGCGAGGCAGATACGCAGTATTTT; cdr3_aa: CASSLGRGEADTQYF
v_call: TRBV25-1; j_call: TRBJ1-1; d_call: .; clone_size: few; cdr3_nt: TGTGCCAGCAGTGATCTCGGACTCCCCGCTCCCACTGAAGCTTTCTTT; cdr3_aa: CASSDLGLPAPTEAFF
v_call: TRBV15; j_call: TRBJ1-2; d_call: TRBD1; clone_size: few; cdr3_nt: TGTGCCACCAGCAGATCGGGACAGGGAAGCTATGGCTACACCTTC; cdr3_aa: CATSRSGQGSYGYTF
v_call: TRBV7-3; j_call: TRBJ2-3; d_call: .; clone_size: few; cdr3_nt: TGTGCCAGCAGCTGGTACGACACAGATACGCAGTATTTT; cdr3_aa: CASSWYDTDTQYF
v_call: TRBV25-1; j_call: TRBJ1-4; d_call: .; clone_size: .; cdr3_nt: TGTGCCAGCAGTGAATATAGTTCCGGGTCAACTAATGAAAAACTGTTTTTT; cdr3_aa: CASSEYSSGSTNEKLFF
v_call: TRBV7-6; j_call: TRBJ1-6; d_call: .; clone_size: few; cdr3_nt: TGTGCCAGCAGCTTCGAGCGGGCTAATAATTCACCCCTCCACTTT; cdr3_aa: CASSFERANNSPLHF
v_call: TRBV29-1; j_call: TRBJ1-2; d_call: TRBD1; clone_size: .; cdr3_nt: TGCAGCGGGAAGGGGGCAACCTATGGCTACACCTTC; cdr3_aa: CSGKGATYGYTF
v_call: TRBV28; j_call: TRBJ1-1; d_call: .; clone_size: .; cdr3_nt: TGTGCCAGCAGTTTATCTCGGGGCCCGCCAGGGACTGAAGCTTTCTTT; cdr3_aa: CASSLSRGPPGTEAFF
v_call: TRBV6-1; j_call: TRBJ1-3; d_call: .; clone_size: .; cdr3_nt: TGTGCCAGCAGCCCTTCTACAGGGTTTTCTGGAAACACCATATATTTT; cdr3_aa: CASSPSTGFSGNTIYF
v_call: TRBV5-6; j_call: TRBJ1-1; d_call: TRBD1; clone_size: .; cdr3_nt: TGTACCAGCAGCTTGCCCACCGGGACAGGGGACACTGAAGCTTTCTTT; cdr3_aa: CTSSLPTGTGDTEAFF
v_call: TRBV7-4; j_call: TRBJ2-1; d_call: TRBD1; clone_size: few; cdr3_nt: TGTGCCAGCAGCTCCTCGAGGACAGGGTTCAATGAGCAGTTCTTC; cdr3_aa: CASSSSRTGFNEQFF
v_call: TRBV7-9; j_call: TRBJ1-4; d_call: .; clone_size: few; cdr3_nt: TGTGCCAGCAGCTTATATCCGGATGAAAAACTGTTTTTT; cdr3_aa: CASSLYPDEKLFF
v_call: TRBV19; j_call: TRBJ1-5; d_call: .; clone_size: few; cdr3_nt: TGTGCCAGTAGCTGGACAGTTTTCAATCAGCCCCAGCATTTT; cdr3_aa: CASSWTVFNQPQHF
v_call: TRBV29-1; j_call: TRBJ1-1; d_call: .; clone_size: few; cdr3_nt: TGCAGCGTTGAAGATGGAAGGAAGATGACTGAAGCTTTCTTT; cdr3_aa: CSVEDGRKMTEAFF
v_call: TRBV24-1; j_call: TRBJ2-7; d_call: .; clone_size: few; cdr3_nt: TGTGCCACCAGTGATTTGAGCGGACCAGACGAGCAGTACTTC; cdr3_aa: CATSDLSGPDEQYF
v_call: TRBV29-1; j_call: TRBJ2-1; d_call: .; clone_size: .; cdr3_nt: TGCAGCGTTGACAGGGAATATGAGCAGTTCTTC; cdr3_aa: CSVDREYEQFF
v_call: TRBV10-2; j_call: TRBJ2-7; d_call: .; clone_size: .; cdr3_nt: TGCGCCAGCTCCGGACAGATCACATCCTACGAGCAGTACTTC; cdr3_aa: CASSGQITSYEQYF
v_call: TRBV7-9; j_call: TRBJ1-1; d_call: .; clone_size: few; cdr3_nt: TGTGCCAGCAGATCACAGGGCTTGAACACTGAAGCTTTCTTT; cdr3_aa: CASRSQGLNTEAFF
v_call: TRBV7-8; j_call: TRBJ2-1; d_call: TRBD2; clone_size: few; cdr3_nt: TGTGCCAGCAGCTTGACGACTAGCGGGAGATACAATGAGCAGTTCTTC; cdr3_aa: CASSLTTSGRYNEQFF
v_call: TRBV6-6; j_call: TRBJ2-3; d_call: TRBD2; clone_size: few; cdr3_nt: TGTGCCAGCAGTACCAGACTAGCTGGGGCTACAGATACGCAGTATTTT; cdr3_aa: CASSTRLAGATDTQYF
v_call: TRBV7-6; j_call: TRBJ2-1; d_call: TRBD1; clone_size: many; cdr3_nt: TGTGCCAGCAGCACTCAACAGGGGGCATATTACAATGAGCAGTTCTTC; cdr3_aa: CASSTQQGAYYNEQFF
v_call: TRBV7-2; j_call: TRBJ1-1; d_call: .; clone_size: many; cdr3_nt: TGTGCCAGCAGCTTAGTAAAGGGCATGAACACTGAAGCTTTCTTT; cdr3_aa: CASSLVKGMNTEAFF
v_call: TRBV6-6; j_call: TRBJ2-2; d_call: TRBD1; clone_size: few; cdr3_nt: TGTGCCAGCAGGGATCCTCACAGGGGGCTGTACACCGGGGAGCTGTTTTTT; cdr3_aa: CASRDPHRGLYTGELFF
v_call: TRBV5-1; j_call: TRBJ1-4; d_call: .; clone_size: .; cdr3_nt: TGCGCCAGCAGCCGAACAGCGGGCGCCCTAGAAAAACTGTTTTTT; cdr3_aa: CASSRTAGALEKLFF
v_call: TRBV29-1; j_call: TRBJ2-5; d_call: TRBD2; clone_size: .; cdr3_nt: TGCAGCGTTGATGGGGGACTAGCGTTACAAGAGACCCAGTACTTC; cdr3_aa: CSVDGGLALQETQYF
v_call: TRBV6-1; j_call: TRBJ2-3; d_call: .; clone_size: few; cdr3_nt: TGTGCCAGCAGTGAAATGTGGGGGGCTAGCACAGATACGCAGTATTTT; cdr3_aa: CASSEMWGASTDTQYF
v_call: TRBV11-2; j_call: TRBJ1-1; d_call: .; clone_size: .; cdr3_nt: TGTGCCAGCAGCTTAGTAGGGGTCTCGCGCAGACAGAACACTGAAGCTTTCTTT; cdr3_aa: CASSLVGVSRRQNTEAFF
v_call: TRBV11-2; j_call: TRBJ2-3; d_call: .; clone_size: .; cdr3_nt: TGTGCCAGCAGCTTAGAGCCGGGGATTATCGCAGATACGCAGTATTTT; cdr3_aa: CASSLEPGIIADTQYF
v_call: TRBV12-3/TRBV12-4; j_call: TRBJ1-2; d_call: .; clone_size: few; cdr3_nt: TGTGCCAGCACCAACCGAGTACCAAATCCTAACTATGGCTACACCTTC; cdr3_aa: CASTNRVPNPNYGYTF
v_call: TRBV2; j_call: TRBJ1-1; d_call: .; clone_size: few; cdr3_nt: TGTGCCAGCACCGAATGGGACCAAACGGGTAACTGGGGCACTGAAGCTTTCTTT; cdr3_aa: CASTEWDQTGNWGTEAFF
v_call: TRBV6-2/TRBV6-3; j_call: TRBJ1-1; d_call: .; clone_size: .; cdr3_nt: TGTGCCAGCAGTATTGAAAGGATACTGAACACTGAAGCTTTCTTT; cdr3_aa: CASSIERILNTEAFF
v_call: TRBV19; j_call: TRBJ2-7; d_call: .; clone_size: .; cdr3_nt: TGTGCCAGTAGTATGCGAGGTTCCTACGAGCAGTACTTC; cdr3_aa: CASSMRGSYEQYF
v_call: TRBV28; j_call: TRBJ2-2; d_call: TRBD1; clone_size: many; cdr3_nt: TGTGCCAGCAGTCCCGATAAGACAGGGGGCAGGACCGGGGAGCTGTTTTTT; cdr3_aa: CASSPDKTGGRTGELFF
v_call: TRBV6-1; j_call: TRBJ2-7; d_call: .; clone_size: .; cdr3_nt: TGTGCCAGCAGTGACTACCTCCCGGGCCCCTACGAGCAGTACTTC; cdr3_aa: CASSDYLPGPYEQYF
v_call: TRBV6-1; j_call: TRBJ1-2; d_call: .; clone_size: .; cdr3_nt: TGTGCCAGCAGTTACCTCCAGGGGATCCATGGCTACACCTTC; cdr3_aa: CASSYLQGIHGYTF
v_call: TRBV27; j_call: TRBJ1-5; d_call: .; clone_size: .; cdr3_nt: TGTGCCAGCAGCCGGGACCAGGGTGGCAATCAGCCCCAGCATTTT; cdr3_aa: CASSRDQGGNQPQHF
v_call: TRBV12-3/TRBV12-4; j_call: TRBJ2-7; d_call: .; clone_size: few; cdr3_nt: TGTGCCAGCAGCCCGGGGTCGTGGCAGTACTTC; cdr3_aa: CASSPGSWQYF
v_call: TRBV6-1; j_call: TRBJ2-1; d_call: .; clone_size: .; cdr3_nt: TGTGCCAGCCGACCAGGGATGACCTACAATGAGCAGTTCTTC; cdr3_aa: CASRPGMTYNEQFF